One sample yielded the 19 T cell receptor beta chains listed below, sequenced in a study of T cells after somatic rescue of genetic block. The assay was immunoSEQ multiplex PCR, and TCRdb's table has in-frame clones only and misses some. The sample consists of 45,000 to 55,000 clones, roughly 96% of them appearing once. The sample consisted of peripheral blood mononuclear cells (PBMCs). The receptors derive from a child under three years old.

V gene TRBV5-1 combines with J gene TRBJ2-1; the D gene is possibly TRBD2 (7 bases). Germline assignment: CDR1 SGHRS and CDR2 YFSETQ. Between the trimmed V and J ends, which lost 6 bases and 9 bases, there was a span of 22 bases. The length of the CDR3 is 15 residues. CDR3 sequence reads: CASTSGGGGRGEQFF. The CDR3 DNA reads as TGCGCCAGCACTTCGGGGGGCGGCGGCCGGGGTGAGCAGTTCTTC.

V is TRBV14 and J is TRBJ1-1; the D gene is possibly TRBD1 (6 bases). Trimming took 2 bases from V and 6 from J, leaving 13 bases between them. The length of the CDR3 is 14 residues. CDR1 and CDR2 from the germline V gene are SGHDN and FVKESK. The CDR3 spells CASSQPPGHPEAFF. The DNA of the CDR3 is TGTGCCAGCAGCCAACCTCCGGGACACCCTGAAGCTTTCTTT.

The chain recombines TRBV10-2 with TRBJ2-5, with 9 bases fitting TRBD2. The J call may not be correct, given that the DNA end is closer to TRBJ2-7. Germline V gives CDR1 WSHSY, CDR2 SAAADI. The CDR3 totals 14 residues. The DNA for the CDR3 is TGCGCCACCCTAGCGGGGCTAGCGGCCTACGAGCAGTACTTC. This sequence encodes CATLAGLAAYEQYF.

V and J are TRBV2 and TRBJ1-1; D gene ambiguous. Germline V gives CDR1 SNHLY, CDR2 FYNNEI. CDR3 length equals 10 residues. Between the trimmed V and J ends, which lost 4 bases and 10 bases, there was a span of 7 bases. The CDR3, as DNA: TGTGCCAGCAGTGGGGAGGGAGCTTTCTTT. Translation: CASSGEGAFF. The variable domain in full, with the rest retrieved from reference TRBV2 and TRBJ1-1, is EPEVTQTPSHQVTQMGQEVILRCVPISNHLYFYWYRQILGQKVEFLVSFYNNEISEKSEIFDDQFSVERPDGSNFTLKIRSTKLEDSAMYFCASSGEGAFFGQGTRLTVV.

This chain joins TRBV9 and TRBJ2-1; the match to TRBD2 covers 10 bases. The germline gives CDR1 SGDLS, CDR2 YYNGEE. The J segment lost 2 bases and the V segment lost 2 bases, leaving 4 bases of the junction unmatched. CDR3 size: 16 residues. The chain's CDR3 is CASSVSGTSAYNEQFF. CDR3 DNA: TGTGCCAGCAGCGTCTCCGGGACTAGCGCCTACAATGAGCAGTTCTTC.

V usage is TRBV28 and J usage is TRBJ2-1, with 10 bases fitting TRBD1. The CDR3 is 15 amino acids. The V segment lost 4 bases and the J segment 9 bases; nucleotides outside the gene matches: 9. Germline V gives CDR1 MDHEN, CDR2 SYDVKM. The CDR3 nucleotides read TGTGCCAGCAGTTCCCCGGGACAGGGGTACGGTGAGCAGTTCTTC. It specifies CASSSPGQGYGEQFF.

The V call is TRBV27, the J call TRBJ1-6, with TRBD1 matching 11 bases. Germline loops: CDR1 MNHEY, CDR2 SMNVEV (reference sequence). J was trimmed by 11 bases and V by 7 bases; bases with no gene match: 7. The CDR3 covers 14 residues. In nucleotides, the CDR3 is TGTGCCAGCACTCGAGGGACAGGGGGTACACCCCTCCACTTT. It encodes CASTRGTGGTPLHF.

The genes are TRBV18 and TRBJ2-1; 13 bases are shared with TRBD2. CDR3 size: 16 residues. Germline V gene sequence: CDR1 KGHSH, CDR2 LQKENI. J was trimmed by 6 bases and V by 2 bases; bases with no gene match: 4. The CDR3 DNA follows: TGTGCCAGCTCACCAGCACTAGCGGGAGGGAGCAATGAGCAGTTCTTC. This encodes CASSPALAGGSNEQFF.

The CDR3, as DNA: TGTGCCAGCTCCTTCGGGGGAAACTATGGCTACACCTTC. It specifies CASSFGGNYGYTF. The rearrangement links TRBV21-1 to TRBJ1-2. TRBV21-1 is an annotated pseudogene. The CDR3 is 13 amino acids.

The chain employs TRBV19 and TRBJ2-5; D gene ambiguous. CDR3 length: 13 residues. The V and J ends lost 3 bases and 1 base respectively, with 6 bases between them. CDR1 and CDR2 from the germline V gene are LNHDA and SQIVND (reference sequence). This CDR3 reads CASSIWGQETQYF. The CDR3, as DNA: TGTGCCAGTAGTATCTGGGGCCAAGAGACCCAGTACTTC.

The rearrangement links TRBV10-3 to TRBJ2-1; 8 positions agree with TRBD2. V dropped 4 bases and J dropped 1; count of bases not matched to a gene: 3. The germline V gene encodes CDR1 ENHRY and CDR2 SYGVKD. This CDR3 is 15 amino acids long. The CDR3 DNA is TGTGCCATCAGTGCTCTAGCGGGTTCCTACAATGAGCAGTTCTTC. Protein: CAISALAGSYNEQFF.

The rearrangement uses TRBV7-2 and TRBJ2-3, with 7 bases that match TRBD2. CDR1 and CDR2 from the germline V gene are SGHTA and FQGNSA. The CDR3 runs to 16 residues. Trimming took 2 bases from V and 3 from J; bases not matched to a gene: 8. The CDR3, as DNA: TGTGCCAGCAGCTTAAAATGGGGGGGGAGGACAGATACGCAGTATTTT. It specifies CASSLKWGGRTDTQYF.

The rearrangement joins TRBV27 to TRBJ1-1; 8 bases match TRBD1. The CDR3 contains 14 residues. Germline CDR1 is MNHEY and CDR2 is SMNVEV (reference sequence). The junction had 11 bases not matched to a gene; V was cut back by 8 bases and J by 6 bases. The CDR3 DNA follows: TGTGCCAGCGCCGACAGGGGCGCGGGTGCTGAAGCTTTCTTT. This codes for CASADRGAGAEAFF.

The chain combines TRBV6-6 with TRBJ1-2; possibly TRBD1 for D (6 bases). This CDR3 region has 12 residues. Trimming removed 7 bases at V and 5 bases at J, with 11 bases between. Germline CDR1 reads MNHNY; CDR2 reads SVGAGI (reference sequence). The CDR3 here is CASTGTWYGYTF. In DNA form, the CDR3 reads TGTGCCAGCACAGGGACATGGTATGGCTACACCTTC.

This rearrangement joins TRBV7-3 to TRBJ2-5; 12 bases line up with TRBD2. Germline CDR1 SGHTA, CDR2 FQGTGA. This CDR3 is 16 amino acids long. V was pared by 5 bases and J by 1 base, with 5 bases of the junction left unmatched. CDR3 region: CASSPTSGRTQETQYF. The CDR3 nucleotides are TGTGCCAGCAGCCCTACTAGCGGGAGGACCCAAGAGACCCAGTACTTC.

As for this clone: Other nucleotide sequences from this sample produce the same CDR3. The rearrangement links TRBV6-1 to TRBJ1-5; D gene unclear. Germline V gene data show CDR1 as MNHNS and CDR2 as SASEGT. The CDR3 loop spans 13 amino acids. V was trimmed by 4 bases and J by 2 bases, leaving 6 bases between them. The CDR3 region has the DNA TGTGCCAGCAGTGTAACCGGCAATCAGCCCCAGCATTTT. The encoded protein is CASSVTGNQPQHF.

The chain links TRBV6-5 to TRBJ1-5, with 9 positions matching TRBD1. CDR1 MNHEY and CDR2 SVGAGI come from the germline V gene. The J segment lost 1 base and the V segment lost 6 bases, leaving 1 base of the junction unmatched. The CDR3 covers 14 residues. The CDR3 region is CASRQGASNQPQHF. CDR3 nucleotide sequence: TGTGCCAGCAGACAGGGGGCGAGCAATCAGCCCCAGCATTTT.

This chain joins TRBV15 and TRBJ1-1; a weak D match, TRBD1 (5 bases). Trimming removed 0 bases from V and 6 bases from J, with 14 bases in between. The CDR3 is 15 amino acids. The germline V gene encodes CDR1 LNHNV and CDR2 YYDKDF (reference sequence). This chain's CDR3 is CATSRDGGVNAEAFF. The DNA of the CDR3 is TGTGCCACCAGCAGAGATGGGGGGGTTAACGCTGAAGCTTTCTTT.

This clone was seen a handful of times. The gene calls are TRBV6-6 and TRBJ1-3; 8 bases agree with TRBD1. Germline lookup yields CDR1 MNHNY and CDR2 SVGAGI (reference sequence). The ends lost 0 bases at V and 3 bases at J; junction bases unmatched: 1. The CDR3 contains 15 residues. CDR3 loop: CASSYSTGVGNTIYF. CDR3 bases: TGTGCCAGCAGTTACTCGACAGGGGTTGGAAACACCATATATTTT.